The 32 T cell receptor beta chains reported below all come from one sample, sequenced in a study of shared T cell receptors in the human thymus. Libraries were prepared by immunoSEQ multiplex PCR; TCRdb keeps only in-frame clonotypes and omits some of them. This table holds some 640,000 clones, about 89% found once. Another study also made use of these data, one on human thymus T cells.

The specimen was thymocytes. These receptors all come from a boy younger than two with a congenital heart defect.

The chain couples TRBV5-1 to TRBJ2-1; no reliable D call. The CDR3 length is 14 residues. Germline V gene data show CDR1 as SGHRS and CDR2 as YFSETQ. V lost 4 bases to trimming and J lost 7 bases, with 15 bases between them. The CDR3 bases are TGCGCCAGCAGCCCCCAGGTTCCGGCAAATGAGCAGTTCTTC. It encodes CASSPQVPANEQFF.

This chain joins TRBV12-5 and TRBJ2-3; 10 bases line up with TRBD1. This CDR3 is built from 16 residues. Trimming cost V 3 bases and J 3 bases; bases outside gene matches: 6. Germline-derived CDR1 and CDR2 are LGHNT and FRNRAP. CDR3 sequence reads: CASGLEGQGRTDTQYF. CDR3 coding DNA: TGTGCTAGTGGTTTAGAGGGACAGGGGCGTACAGATACGCAGTATTTT.

The chain joins TRBV10-2 to TRBJ2-2; tentative D call: TRBD1 (6 bases). CDR3 size: 16 residues. From germline, CDR1 is WSHSY and CDR2 SAAADI. Trimming removed 8 bases from V and 0 bases from J, with 16 bases in between. CDR3 amino acids: CASGITGTSNTGELFF. The DNA for the CDR3 is TGCGCCAGCGGGATCACCGGGACATCGAACACCGGGGAGCTGTTTTTT.

V usage is TRBV28 and J usage is TRBJ2-2, with TRBD1 as a possible D gene (5 bases). V was cut by 1 base and J by 4 bases, with 13 bases left in between. Germline V gene lookup returns CDR1 MDHEN and CDR2 SYDVKM. There are 16 residues in the CDR3. The CDR3, as DNA: TGTGCCAGCAGTTTATCCCGACAGACTTTCACCGGGGAGCTGTTTTTT. It encodes CASSLSRQTFTGELFF.

The CDR3 loop reads CASGPDQGLAGEDTGELFF. The CDR3 bases are TGTGCTAGTGGTCCGGACCAGGGACTAGCGGGAGAAGACACCGGGGAGCTGTTTTTT. The chain joins TRBV12-5 to TRBJ2-2; 14 nucleotides align to TRBD2. Germline-derived CDR1 and CDR2 are LGHNT and FRNRAP. The CDR3 loop spans 19 amino acids. V was pared by 5 bases and J by 3 bases, with 11 bases of the junction left unmatched.

CDR3 loop: CASSVARHLLSNQPQHF. The CDR3 DNA reads TGTGCCAGCAGTGTGGCGAGGCATCTTCTTAGCAATCAGCCCCAGCATTTT. This rearrangement joins TRBV2 to TRBJ1-5, with D hard to call. The CDR3 is 17 amino acids. CDR1 is SNHLY, CDR2 FYNNEI, per germline. V lost 4 bases and J lost 0, with 16 bases in between.

This chain links TRBV5-8 with TRBJ2-3, with D perhaps matching TRBD1 (5 bases). This CDR3 contains 14 residues. The germline CDR1 and CDR2 sequences are SGHTS and YDEGEE. The V end lost 6 bases, the J end lost 0 bases, and 11 bases lay between the germline ends. CDR3 DNA: TGTGCCAGCACCGACAGCCCTAGCACAGATACGCAGTATTTT. As protein: CASTDSPSTDTQYF.

The chain recombines TRBV30 with TRBJ2-3; 8 positions agree with TRBD2. V lost 0 bases and J lost 5; bases outside the gene matches: 7. The V gene's germline CDR1 is GTSNPN and CDR2 SVGIG (reference sequence). This CDR3 has 15 residues. CDR3 nucleotides: TGTGCCTGGAGTGTCCCTACCGGGAGGGGAGATACGCAGTATTTT. Translating gives CAWSVPTGRGDTQYF.

The rearrangement uses TRBV5-6 and TRBJ1-4; D might be TRBD1 (5 bases). V was clipped by 1 base and J by 0 bases, with 19 bases between them. There are 19 residues in the CDR3. CDR1 and CDR2 from the germline V gene are SGHDT and YYEEEE. The CDR3 DNA follows: TGTGCCAGCAGCTTGTGGGCAGGGATGGCCTTTGCAACTAATGAAAAACTGTTTTTT. Its translation: CASSLWAGMAFATNEKLFF.

J is TRBJ1-3 and V is TRBV25-1; tentatively, D is TRBD1 (5 bases). The CDR3 extends over 15 amino acids. The germline gives CDR1 MGHDK, CDR2 SYGVNS. Trimming took off 2 bases at V and 7 bases at J, with 15 bases between the two ends. The CDR3 loop reads CASSEQLDSWNTIYF. The CDR3 nucleotides are TGTGCCAGCAGTGAACAACTCGACAGTTGGAACACCATATATTTT.

This sequence joins TRBV11-2 and TRBJ2-1, with 13 bases aligning to TRBD2. Trimming took 5 bases from V and 6 from J; bases not matched to a gene: 13. CDR3 length: 18 residues. The germline V gene has CDR1 SGHAT and CDR2 FQNNGV. As DNA, the CDR3 is TGTGCCAGCAGCCGACATAACTCACTAGCGGGAGGGCCCAATGAGCAGTTCTTC. This translates into CASSRHNSLAGGPNEQFF.

This clone showed up just a few times. The chain combines TRBV7-8 with TRBJ2-7, with D possibly matching TRBD2 (6 bases). The germline gives CDR1 SGHVS, CDR2 FQNEAQ. Trimming took off 5 bases at V and 4 bases at J, with 12 bases between the two ends. The CDR3 runs to 13 residues. DNA for the CDR3: TGTGCCAGCAGCACGGCCGGACTATACGAGCAGTACTTC. Translation gives CASSTAGLYEQYF.

This chain connects TRBV6-6 to TRBJ2-5, with TRBD2 identical over 9 bases. The J call could be wrong; TRBJ2-7 is a better fit for the DNA end. The CDR3 consists of 15 residues. Germline loops: CDR1 MNHNY, CDR2 SVGAGI (reference sequence). The DNA of the CDR3 is TGTGCCAGCAGGGGGTTGGTAGCGGGAGTCTTCGAGCAGTACTTC. This sequence encodes CASRGLVAGVFEQYF.

This chain joins TRBV27 and TRBJ2-7; 12 nucleotides match TRBD2. The CDR3 contains 15 residues. From germline, CDR1 is MNHEY and CDR2 SMNVEV (reference sequence). V shed 6 bases, J shed 4 bases, and the junction held 7 bases outside the gene matches. CDR3 residues: CASSPRGLAGYEQYF. Here the CDR3 DNA reads TGTGCCAGCAGCCCTCGTGGACTAGCGGGATACGAGCAGTACTTC.

V is TRBV6-5 and J is TRBJ2-7, with D maybe TRBD2 (5 bases). Germline assignment: CDR1 MNHEY and CDR2 SVGAGI. V was cut by 2 bases and J by 4 bases, with 9 bases left in between. The CDR3 loop spans 13 amino acids. As DNA, the CDR3 is TGTGCCAGCAGTTACGATCCGGGGTACGAGCAGTACTTC. It specifies CASSYDPGYEQYF.

The chain joins TRBV28 to TRBJ2-7; 7 positions match TRBD1. V was pared by 5 bases and J by 0 bases, with 13 bases of the junction left unmatched. This CDR3 is 17 amino acids long. Germline loops: CDR1 MDHEN, CDR2 SYDVKM. The CDR3 region is CASSPWAQTGYSYEQYF. The CDR3 coding sequence is TGTGCCAGCAGTCCCTGGGCCCAGACAGGGTACTCCTACGAGCAGTACTTC.

The chain carries TRBV4-3 and TRBJ2-5, with D perhaps TRBD2 (5 bases). The DNA end lines up better with TRBJ2-7; the J call may be wrong. Germline V gene lookup returns CDR1 LGHNA and CDR2 YSLEER. CDR3 size: 14 residues. The CDR3 coding sequence is TGCGCCAGCAGCCAGACGGGGAGCTCCTACGAGCAGTACTTC. Residues: CASSQTGSSYEQYF.

The V gene is TRBV6-1, the J gene TRBJ1-5; TRBD1 agrees at 7 bases. With V trimmed by 5 bases and J by 3 bases, 4 bases remained unmatched. Germline loops: CDR1 MNHNS, CDR2 SASEGT. The CDR3 has 14 residues. The CDR3 reads CASSQTGFNQPQHF. DNA for the CDR3: TGTGCCAGCAGTCAGACAGGGTTCAATCAGCCCCAGCATTTT.

The J gene is TRBJ2-7, the V gene TRBV6-1; TRBD2 might be the D (5 bases). Between the trimmed V and J ends, which lost 2 bases and 4 bases, there was a span of 15 bases. Germline V gene data show CDR1 as MNHNS and CDR2 as SASEGT. CDR3 size: 15 residues. CDR3: CASSEFDLRDYEQYF. The DNA of the CDR3 is TGTGCCAGCAGTGAATTTGACCTACGGGATTACGAGCAGTACTTC.

The chain uses TRBV7-6 and TRBJ1-5; 8 positions agree with TRBD1. The J segment lost 6 bases and the V segment lost 5 bases, leaving 18 bases of the junction unmatched. Germline-derived CDR1 and CDR2 are SGHVS and FNYEAQ. The CDR3 has 18 amino acids. The CDR3 DNA sequence: TGTGCCAGCAGCGCCGGACCTAGAACACAGGGGGTCGGTCAGCCCCAGCATTTT. This encodes CASSAGPRTQGVGQPQHF. The complete variable domain, with remaining parts taken from reference TRBV7-6 and TRBJ1-5, reads GAGVSQSPRYKVTKRGQDVALRCDPISGHVSLYWYRQALGQGPEFLTYFNYEAQQDKSGLPNDRFSAERPEGSISTLTIQRTEQRDSAMYRCASSAGPRTQGVGQPQHFGDGTRLSIL.

This sequence joins TRBV23-1 and TRBJ1-5; D is unclear. TRBV23-1 is assigned to the ORF class and has an uncertain function. Trimming shortened V by 11 bases and J by 1 base, and 18 bases separated the two germline ends. The CDR3 covers 15 residues. The CDR3 spells CAHKWRIKSNQPQHF. For the CDR3, the DNA is TGCGCCCACAAGTGGCGGATTAAGAGCAATCAGCCCCAGCATTTT.

There are a few counts of this clone. The chain uses TRBV27 and TRBJ1-6; a possible D gene is TRBD1 (6 bases). This CDR3 is built from 15 residues. V lost 5 bases to trimming and J lost 9 bases, with 17 bases between them. CDR1 and CDR2 from the germline V gene are MNHEY and SMNVEV (reference sequence). The CDR3 region is CASSGGNRVTSPLHF. CDR3 coding DNA: TGTGCCAGCAGTGGGGGAAACAGGGTTACTTCACCCCTCCACTTT.

The V call is TRBV30, the J call TRBJ1-1; 8 nucleotides align to TRBD1. There are 14 residues in the CDR3. Trimming cost V 2 bases and J 1 base; bases outside gene matches: 3. Germline values: CDR1 GTSNPN, CDR2 SVGIG (reference sequence). The CDR3 DNA is TGTGCCTGGAGTCCAGACAGGGGGAACACTGAAGCTTTCTTT. Translation: CAWSPDRGNTEAFF.

DNA of the CDR3: TGTGCCAGTGCCTGGGACAGGTATAGCAATCAGCCCCAGCATTTT. Its translation: CASAWDRYSNQPQHF. The chain recombines TRBV19 with TRBJ1-5, with 8 bases aligning to TRBD1. V lost 8 bases to trimming and J lost 0 bases; unmatched junction nucleotides: 6. The length of the CDR3 is 15 residues. The germline V gene has CDR1 LNHDA and CDR2 SQIVND (reference sequence).

This clone appeared once. This chain uses TRBV18 with TRBJ2-5, with D possibly being TRBD1 (5 bases). CDR1 KGHSH and CDR2 LQKENI come from the germline V gene. The CDR3 consists of 16 residues. V dropped 0 bases and J dropped 2 bases, with 13 bases sitting between them. CDR3 loop: CASSPPHPGRQETQYF. The CDR3 nucleotides are TGTGCCAGCTCACCACCTCATCCAGGGCGTCAAGAGACCCAGTACTTC. Looking up the rest from reference TRBV18 and TRBJ2-5 gives the full variable domain: NAGVMQNPRHLVRRRGQEARLRCSPMKGHSHVYWYRQLPEEGLKFMVYLQKENIIDESGMPKERFSAEFPKEGPSILRIQQVVRGDSAAYFCASSPPHPGRQETQYFGPGTRLLVL.

This clone was seen a single time. CDR3 loop: CASGSATNEKLFF. The DNA for the CDR3 is TGTGCCAGCGGCTCAGCAACTAATGAAAAACTGTTTTTT. The V call is TRBV6-5, the J call TRBJ1-4, with D hard to call. The CDR3 contains 13 residues. Trimming cost V 8 bases and J 0 bases, with 7 bases left between them. Germline values: CDR1 MNHEY, CDR2 SVGAGI.

The gene calls are TRBV29-1 and TRBJ2-4, with TRBD2 matching over 7 bases. This CDR3 is built from 15 residues. CDR1 and CDR2 (germline): SQVTM, ANQGSEA. V dropped 6 bases and J dropped 0; count of bases not matched to a gene: 8. The CDR3 nucleotides are TGCAGCGTGAGACTAGCAGATATAGCCAAAAACATTCAGTACTTC. Translated, it gives CSVRLADIAKNIQYF.

CDR3 in DNA: TGTGCCACCAGCCACTCAGGGAAGTGGGATGAAAAACTGTTTTTT. Translating gives CATSHSGKWDEKLFF. The chain has TRBV15 and TRBJ1-4; maybe TRBD1 (5 bases). In germline, CDR1 is LNHNV, CDR2 YYDKDF (reference sequence). V was cut by 5 bases and J by 6 bases, with 16 bases left in between. CDR3 length: 15 amino acids.

This chain uses TRBV15 with TRBJ2-5, with D hard to call. Germline-derived CDR1 and CDR2 are LNHNV and YYDKDF (reference sequence). V lost 1 base to trimming and J lost 2 bases, with 8 bases between them. The CDR3 is made up of 14 amino acids. This CDR3 is CATSRVGSQETQYF. The DNA of the CDR3 is TGTGCCACCAGCAGAGTCGGGTCGCAAGAGACCCAGTACTTC.

This chain connects TRBV9 to TRBJ1-4; D gene unclear. Trimming removed 4 bases from V and 8 bases from J, with 15 bases in between. The CDR3 totals 14 residues. CDR1 and CDR2 (germline): SGDLS, YYNGEE. The CDR3 DNA reads as TGTGCCAGCAGCCCTTTACCTCGAGGGGAAAAACTGTTTTTT. Amino acids: CASSPLPRGEKLFF.

The genes are TRBV28 and TRBJ2-7; TRBD2 matches 7 bases. Germline CDR1 MDHEN, CDR2 SYDVKM. This CDR3 is built from 18 residues. The J segment lost 0 bases and the V segment lost 6 bases, leaving 17 bases of the junction unmatched. The CDR3 loop is CASRNRDYLQRSSYEQYF. The CDR3 bases are TGTGCCAGCAGAAATCGGGACTACTTACAAAGGAGCTCCTACGAGCAGTACTTC.

This clone has just a few counts. The chain is built from TRBV7-8 and TRBJ2-5; TRBD2 agrees at 7 bases. The CDR3 spans 15 residues. Per the germline V gene, CDR1 is SGHVS and CDR2 is FQNEAQ. V was pared by 7 bases and J by 3 bases, with 11 bases of the junction left unmatched. The CDR3 spells CASTSPRAGEETQYF. CDR3 DNA sequence: TGTGCCAGCACTTCTCCTCGGGCGGGGGAAGAGACCCAGTACTTC.